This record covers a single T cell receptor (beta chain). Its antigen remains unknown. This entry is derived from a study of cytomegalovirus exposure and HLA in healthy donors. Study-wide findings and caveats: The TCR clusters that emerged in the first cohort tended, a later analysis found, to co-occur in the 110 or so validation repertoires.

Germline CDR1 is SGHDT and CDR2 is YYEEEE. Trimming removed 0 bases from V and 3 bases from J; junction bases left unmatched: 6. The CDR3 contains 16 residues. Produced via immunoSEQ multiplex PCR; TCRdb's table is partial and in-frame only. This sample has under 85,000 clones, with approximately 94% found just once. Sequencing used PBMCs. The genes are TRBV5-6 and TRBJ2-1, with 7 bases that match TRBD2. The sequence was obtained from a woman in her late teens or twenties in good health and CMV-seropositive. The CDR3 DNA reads TGTGCCAGCAGCTTGGGACGGGACTACCTCTACAATGAGCAGTTCTTC. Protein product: CASSLGRDYLYNEQFF. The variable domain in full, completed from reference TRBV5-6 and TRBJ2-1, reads DAGVTQSPTHLIKTRGQQVTLRCSPKSGHDTVSWYQQALGQGPQFIFQYYEEEERQRGNFPDRFSGHQFPNYSSELNVNALLLGDSALYLCASSLGRDYLYNEQFFGPGTRLTVL.